This TCR beta chain was captured by sequencing in a study of blood T cell repertoires in COVID-19. Study in general: Some COVID-19 samples were acute and others convalescent; all came from the United States, Italy and Spain.

In the original processing: Nucleated cell counts were estimated from reference gene primer amplification. The method was immunoSEQ multiplex PCR; TCRdb's version includes in-frame clones alone and lacks a portion of them. V and J calls and clone size follow that table, whereas D and trimming were derived from the DNA. The sample yields approximately 210,000 clones, 84% seen once. The sample was peripheral blood. The receptor was isolated from a woman in her forties or fifties with active or convalescent COVID-19.

The chain's CDR3 is CSVEDSKDNGYGYTF. The CDR3 region has the DNA TGCAGCGTTGAAGATTCGAAAGACAATGGGTATGGCTACACCTTC. This chain connects TRBV29-1 to TRBJ1-2; D is uncertain. There are 15 residues in the CDR3. V lost 0 bases and J lost 5, with 16 bases in between. CDR1 is SQVTM, CDR2 ANQGSEA, per germline.